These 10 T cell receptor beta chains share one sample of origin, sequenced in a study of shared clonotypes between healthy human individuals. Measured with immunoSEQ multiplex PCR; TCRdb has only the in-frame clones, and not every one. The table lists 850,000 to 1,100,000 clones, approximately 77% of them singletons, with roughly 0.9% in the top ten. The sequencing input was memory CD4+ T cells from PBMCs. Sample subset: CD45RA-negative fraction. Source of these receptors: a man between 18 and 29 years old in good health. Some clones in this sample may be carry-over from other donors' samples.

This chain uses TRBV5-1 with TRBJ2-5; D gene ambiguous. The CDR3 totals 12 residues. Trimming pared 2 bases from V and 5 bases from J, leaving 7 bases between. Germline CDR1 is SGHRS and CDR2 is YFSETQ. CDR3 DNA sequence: TGCGCCAGCAGCTTTGATTGGGAGACCCAGTACTTC. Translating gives CASSFDWETQYF. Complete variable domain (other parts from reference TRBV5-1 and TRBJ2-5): KAGVTQTPRYLIKTRGQQVTLSCSPISGHRSVSWYQQTPGQGLQFLFEYFSETQRNKGNFPGRFSGRQFSNSRSEMNVSTLELGDSALYLCASSFDWETQYFGPGTRLLVL.

The CDR3 region is CASSPYLAGGQTYNEQFF. The CDR3 bases are TGTGCCAGCTCACCTTATCTAGCGGGAGGCCAGACCTACAATGAGCAGTTCTTC. The V call is TRBV18, the J call TRBJ2-1, with 11 bases aligning to TRBD2. V gave up 3 bases and J gave up 2 bases; unmatched junction bases: 9. CDR3 length: 18 amino acids. Germline V lookup: CDR1 KGHSH, CDR2 LQKENI.

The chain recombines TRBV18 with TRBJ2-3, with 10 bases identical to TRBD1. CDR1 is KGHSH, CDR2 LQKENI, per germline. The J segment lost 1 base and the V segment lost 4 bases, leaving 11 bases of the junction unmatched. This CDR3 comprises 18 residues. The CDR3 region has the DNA TGTGCCAGCTCACAAAGTAAAACCGGGACAGGGGGCACAGATACGCAGTATTTT. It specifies CASSQSKTGTGGTDTQYF. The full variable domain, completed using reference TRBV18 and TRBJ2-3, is NAGVMQNPRHLVRRRGQEARLRCSPMKGHSHVYWYRQLPEEGLKFMVYLQKENIIDESGMPKERFSAEFPKEGPSILRIQQVVRGDSAAYFCASSQSKTGTGGTDTQYFGPGTRLTVL.

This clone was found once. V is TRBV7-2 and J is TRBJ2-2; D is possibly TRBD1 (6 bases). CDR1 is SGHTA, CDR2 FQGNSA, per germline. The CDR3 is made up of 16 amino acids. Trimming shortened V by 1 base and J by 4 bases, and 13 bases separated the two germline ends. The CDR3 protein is CASSLGARGRTGELFF. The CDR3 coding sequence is TGTGCCAGCAGCTTAGGTGCCAGGGGTCGCACCGGGGAGCTGTTTTTT.

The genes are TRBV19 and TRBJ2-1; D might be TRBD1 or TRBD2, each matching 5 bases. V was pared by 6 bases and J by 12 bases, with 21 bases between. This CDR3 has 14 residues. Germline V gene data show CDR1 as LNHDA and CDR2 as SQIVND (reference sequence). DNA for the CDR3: TGTGCCAGTAGCTGGGGACGGAGCGGTCCCAGGCAGTTCTTC. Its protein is CASSWGRSGPRQFF.

CDR3 amino acids: CASGPSWDEQYF. In DNA, the CDR3 is TGTGCTAGTGGTCCCTCCTGGGACGAGCAGTACTTC. The rearrangement uses TRBV12-5 and TRBJ2-7; D gene unclear. Trimming stripped 5 bases from V and 5 bases from J, with 10 bases between. The germline V gene has CDR1 LGHNT and CDR2 FRNRAP. This CDR3 is built from 12 residues.

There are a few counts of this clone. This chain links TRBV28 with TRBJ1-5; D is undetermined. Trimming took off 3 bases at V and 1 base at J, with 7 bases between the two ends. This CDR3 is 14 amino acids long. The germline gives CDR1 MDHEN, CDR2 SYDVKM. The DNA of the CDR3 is TGTGCCAGCAGTTTTGTGAGGAGCAATCAGCCCCAGCATTTT. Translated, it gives CASSFVRSNQPQHF.

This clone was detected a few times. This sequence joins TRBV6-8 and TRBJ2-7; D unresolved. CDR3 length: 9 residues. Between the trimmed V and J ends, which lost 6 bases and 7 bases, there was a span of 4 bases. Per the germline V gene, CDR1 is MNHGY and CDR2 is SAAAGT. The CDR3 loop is CASSPEQYF. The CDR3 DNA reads TGTGCCAGCAGCCCTGAGCAGTACTTC.

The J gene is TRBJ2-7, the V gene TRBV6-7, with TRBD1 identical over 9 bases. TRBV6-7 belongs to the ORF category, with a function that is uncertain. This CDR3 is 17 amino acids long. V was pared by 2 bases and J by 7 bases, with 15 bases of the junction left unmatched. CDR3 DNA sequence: TGTGCCAGCAGTTACCCATGTTTGCGGGACAGGGTAGAAGAGCAGTACTTC. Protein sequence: CASSYPCLRDRVEEQYF.

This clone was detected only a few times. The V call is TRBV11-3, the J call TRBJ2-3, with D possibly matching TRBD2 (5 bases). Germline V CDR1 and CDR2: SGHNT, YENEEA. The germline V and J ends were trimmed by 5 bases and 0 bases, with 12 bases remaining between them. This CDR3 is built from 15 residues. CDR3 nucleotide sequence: TGTGCCAGCAGCGAAGGAGGTGGTAGCACAGATACGCAGTATTTT. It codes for CASSEGGGSTDTQYF.